This is a list of T cell receptor beta chains from one sample in a study of OX40 agonist ivuxolimab in advanced cancers. TCRdb's copy holds only in-frame clones and misses some; the assay was immunoSEQ multiplex PCR. Of around 86,000 clones listed, about nine tenths are singletons. The specimen was CD4+ or CD8+ T cells sorted from blood, collected in a trial of the OX40 agonist ivuxolimab. The receptors derive from an adult with an advanced solid tumor such as melanoma, head and neck, liver or kidney cancer. CDR3s include the opening cysteine and the closing phenylalanine or tryptophan. The D gene is left open where the match is weak. Clone size is not always given. Where it is, it says once, few, many or a class for expanded clones.

CDR3 length: 18
V gene: TRBV14
D gene: TRBD1
J gene: TRBJ1-3
clone size: NA
CDR3 protein: CASSRPGTGASSGNTIYF
CDR3 DNA: TGTGCCAGCAGCCGCCCCGGGACAGGAGCCTCCTCTGGAAACACCATATATTTT

CDR3 length: 15
V gene: TRBV9
D gene: TRBD2
J gene: TRBJ2-3
clone size: NA
CDR3 protein: CASSGTSGSTDTQYF
CDR3 DNA: TGTGCCAGCAGCGGCACTAGCGGGAGTACAGATACGCAGTATTTT

CDR3 length: 15
V gene: TRBV21-1
D gene: NA
J gene: TRBJ2-3
clone size: once
CDR3 protein: CASSKQTVAPVTQYF
CDR3 DNA: TGTGCCAGCAGCAAACAGACAGTTGCGCCGGTTACGCAGTATTTT

CDR3 length: 16
V gene: TRBV7-9
D gene: NA
J gene: TRBJ1-1
clone size: NA
CDR3 protein: CASSSIQPPLNTEAFF
CDR3 DNA: TGTGCCAGCAGCTCCATCCAACCACCACTGAACACTGAAGCTTTCTTT

CDR3 length: 15
V gene: TRBV6-5
D gene: TRBD2
J gene: TRBJ2-1
clone size: NA
CDR3 protein: CASSYSGLAVDEQFF
CDR3 DNA: TGTGCCAGCAGTTATTCGGGACTAGCGGTCGATGAGCAGTTCTTC

CDR3 length: 13
V gene: TRBV6-5
D gene: NA
J gene: TRBJ2-7
clone size: NA
CDR3 protein: CASSLGGSYEQYF
CDR3 DNA: TGTGCCAGCAGTTTAGGGGGCTCCTACGAGCAGTACTTC

CDR3 length: 12
V gene: TRBV4-1
D gene: NA
J gene: TRBJ2-5
clone size: few
CDR3 protein: CASSQELETQYF
CDR3 DNA: TGCGCCAGCAGCCAAGAGTTAGAGACCCAGTACTTC

CDR3 length: 11
V gene: TRBV5-1
D gene: TRBD1
J gene: TRBJ1-2
clone size: NA
CDR3 protein: CASSLGDSYTF
CDR3 DNA: TGCGCCAGCAGCTTGGGGGACAGTTACACCTTC

CDR3 length: 16
V gene: TRBV25-1
D gene: NA
J gene: TRBJ2-5
clone size: NA
CDR3 protein: CASSGASDGLGATQYF
CDR3 DNA: TGTGCCAGCAGTGGTGCGTCCGACGGGCTGGGGGCGACCCAGTACTTC

CDR3 length: 17
V gene: TRBV11-3
D gene: TRBD2
J gene: TRBJ2-3
clone size: once
CDR3 protein: CASSLAGSGSRADTQYF
CDR3 DNA: TGTGCCAGCAGCTTAGCCGGAAGCGGGAGCCGGGCAGATACGCAGTATTTT

CDR3 length: 16
V gene: TRBV4-2
D gene: NA
J gene: TRBJ1-1
clone size: NA
CDR3 protein: CASSQDQRQQNTEAFF
CDR3 DNA: TGTGCCAGCAGCCAAGATCAAAGGCAGCAGAACACTGAAGCTTTCTTT

CDR3 length: 14
V gene: TRBV4-3
D gene: NA
J gene: TRBJ2-7
clone size: NA
CDR3 protein: CASSQGFTTYEQYF
CDR3 DNA: TGCGCCAGCAGCCAAGGATTCACCACCTACGAGCAGTACTTC

CDR3 length: 16
V gene: TRBV7-9
D gene: TRBD1
J gene: TRBJ2-7
clone size: NA
CDR3 protein: CASISQTGTGLREQYF
CDR3 DNA: TGTGCCAGCATCTCCCAAACCGGGACAGGGCTTCGCGAGCAGTACTTC

CDR3 length: 15
V gene: TRBV18
D gene: NA
J gene: TRBJ1-1
clone size: few
CDR3 protein: CASSPGGHLNTEAFF
CDR3 DNA: TGTGCCAGCTCACCTGGGGGACACTTGAACACTGAAGCTTTCTTT

CDR3 length: 16
V gene: TRBV19
D gene: TRBD2
J gene: TRBJ2-2
clone size: NA
CDR3 protein: CASLQSGRANTGELFF
CDR3 DNA: TGTGCCAGTTTACAGAGCGGGAGGGCGAACACCGGGGAGCTGTTTTTT

CDR3 length: 14
V gene: TRBV5-8
D gene: NA
J gene: TRBJ2-1
clone size: NA
CDR3 protein: CASSPGGTYNEQFF
CDR3 DNA: TGTGCCAGCAGCCCCGGCGGCACATACAATGAGCAGTTCTTC

CDR3 length: 14
V gene: TRBV27
D gene: TRBD1
J gene: TRBJ1-2
clone size: NA
CDR3 protein: CASSPRQGVYGYTF
CDR3 DNA: TGTGCCAGCAGTCCAAGACAGGGGGTCTATGGCTACACCTTC

CDR3 length: 14
V gene: TRBV18
D gene: NA
J gene: TRBJ1-5
clone size: NA
CDR3 protein: CASSQGIDNQPQHF
CDR3 DNA: TGTGCCAGCTCACAGGGTATAGACAATCAGCCCCAGCATTTT

CDR3 length: 15
V gene: TRBV7-9
D gene: TRBD2
J gene: TRBJ2-7
clone size: few
CDR3 protein: CASNIGTSAPAEQYF
CDR3 DNA: TGTGCCAGCAACATCGGGACTAGCGCCCCAGCGGAGCAGTACTTC

CDR3 length: 14
V gene: TRBV9
D gene: NA
J gene: TRBJ2-1
clone size: NA
CDR3 protein: CASSVVQGGNEQFF
CDR3 DNA: TGTGCCAGCAGCGTAGTACAGGGTGGCAATGAGCAGTTCTTC

CDR3 length: 11
V gene: TRBV30
D gene: NA
J gene: TRBJ2-7
clone size: NA
CDR3 protein: CAWSVGGEQYF
CDR3 DNA: TGTGCCTGGAGTGTAGGCGGCGAGCAGTACTTC

CDR3 length: 15
V gene: TRBV7-9
D gene: NA
J gene: TRBJ2-5
clone size: NA
CDR3 protein: CASSQQGGFGETQYF
CDR3 DNA: TGTGCCAGCAGCCAGCAAGGCGGTTTTGGGGAGACCCAGTACTTC

CDR3 length: 15
V gene: TRBV6-5
D gene: NA
J gene: TRBJ1-4
clone size: NA
CDR3 protein: CASSYQTAGEEKLFF
CDR3 DNA: TGTGCCAGCAGTTACCAGACAGCCGGGGAAGAAAAACTGTTTTTT

CDR3 length: 14
V gene: TRBV11-3
D gene: NA
J gene: TRBJ2-5
clone size: NA
CDR3 protein: CASSWVAEGETQYF
CDR3 DNA: TGTGCCAGCAGCTGGGTAGCGGAGGGGGAGACCCAGTACTTC

CDR3 length: 15
V gene: TRBV9
D gene: TRBD2
J gene: TRBJ2-1
clone size: NA
CDR3 protein: CASSVRLADYNEQFF
CDR3 DNA: TGTGCCAGCAGCGTTAGACTAGCGGACTACAATGAGCAGTTCTTC

CDR3 length: 15
V gene: TRBV5-1
D gene: NA
J gene: TRBJ2-3
clone size: NA
CDR3 protein: CASSLDTASTDTQYF
CDR3 DNA: TGCGCCAGCAGCCTGGACACCGCTAGCACAGATACGCAGTATTTT

CDR3 length: 15
V gene: TRBV9
D gene: TRBD2
J gene: TRBJ2-3
clone size: NA
CDR3 protein: CASSVSAGGSDTQYF
CDR3 DNA: TGTGCCAGCAGCGTTTCCGCGGGAGGTTCAGATACGCAGTATTTT

CDR3 length: 14
V gene: TRBV27
D gene: NA
J gene: TRBJ1-4
clone size: NA
CDR3 protein: CASSRRGANEKLFF
CDR3 DNA: TGTGCCAGCAGCCGACGGGGGGCTAATGAAAAACTGTTTTTT

CDR3 length: 18
V gene: TRBV4-1
D gene: NA
J gene: TRBJ2-3
clone size: once
CDR3 protein: CASSPTSPGGTGTDTQYF
CDR3 DNA: TGCGCCAGCAGCCCGACCTCTCCCGGGGGAACTGGTACAGATACGCAGTATTTT

CDR3 length: 12
V gene: TRBV11-2
D gene: NA
J gene: TRBJ2-7
clone size: NA
CDR3 protein: CASSLDGHEQYF
CDR3 DNA: TGTGCCAGCAGCTTAGATGGACACGAGCAGTACTTC

CDR3 length: 14
V gene: TRBV6-1
D gene: NA
J gene: TRBJ1-3
clone size: NA
CDR3 protein: CASSPESSGNTIYF
CDR3 DNA: TGTGCCAGCAGTCCTGAGAGCTCTGGAAACACCATATATTTT

CDR3 length: 15
V gene: TRBV27
D gene: TRBD2
J gene: TRBJ2-1
clone size: once
CDR3 protein: CASSLMGGIYNEQFF
CDR3 DNA: TGTGCCAGCAGTTTAATGGGGGGGATCTACAATGAGCAGTTCTTC

CDR3 length: 15
V gene: TRBV19
D gene: NA
J gene: TRBJ1-2
clone size: NA
CDR3 protein: CASSSGDVLGYGYTF
CDR3 DNA: TGTGCCAGTAGTAGCGGGGACGTCCTCGGCTATGGCTACACCTTC

CDR3 length: 13
V gene: TRBV30
D gene: NA
J gene: TRBJ1-2
clone size: NA
CDR3 protein: CAWSSGRVYGYTF
CDR3 DNA: TGTGCCTGGAGTAGCGGCAGAGTCTATGGCTACACCTTC

CDR3 length: 13
V gene: TRBV7-9
D gene: NA
J gene: TRBJ2-3
clone size: NA
CDR3 protein: CASSLPAADTQYF
CDR3 DNA: TGTGCCAGCAGCTTACCTGCGGCAGATACGCAGTATTTT

CDR3 length: 16
V gene: TRBV5-1
D gene: TRBD2
J gene: TRBJ2-2
clone size: NA
CDR3 protein: CASSLATSGNTGELFF
CDR3 DNA: TGCGCCAGCAGCTTGGCTACTAGCGGAAACACCGGGGAGCTGTTTTTT

CDR3 length: 16
V gene: TRBV19
D gene: TRBD2
J gene: TRBJ2-1
clone size: once
CDR3 protein: CASSRFSGMNYNEQFF
CDR3 DNA: TGTGCCAGTAGTAGGTTTAGCGGGATGAACTACAATGAGCAGTTCTTC

CDR3 length: 14
V gene: TRBV6-4
D gene: TRBD2
J gene: TRBJ2-3
clone size: once
CDR3 protein: CASSEARTSGKQYF
CDR3 DNA: TGTGCCAGCAGTGAAGCTCGGACTAGCGGAAAGCAGTATTTT

CDR3 length: 15
V gene: TRBV2
D gene: TRBD2
J gene: TRBJ2-1
clone size: NA
CDR3 protein: CASRGGSRSYNEQFF
CDR3 DNA: TGTGCCAGCAGGGGGGGGAGTCGGTCCTACAATGAGCAGTTCTTC

CDR3 length: 14
V gene: TRBV5-1
D gene: NA
J gene: TRBJ2-5
clone size: NA
CDR3 protein: CASSLGGLRETQYF
CDR3 DNA: TGCGCCAGCAGCTTGGGTGGACTACGAGAGACCCAGTACTTC

CDR3 length: 16
V gene: TRBV19
D gene: TRBD2
J gene: TRBJ2-2
clone size: NA
CDR3 protein: CASRKLAGEAGGELFF
CDR3 DNA: TGTGCCAGTAGAAAACTAGCGGGAGAAGCAGGCGGGGAGCTGTTTTTT

CDR3 length: 18
V gene: TRBV7-8
D gene: TRBD2
J gene: TRBJ2-1
clone size: NA
CDR3 protein: CASSLAGAGGLRRNEQFF
CDR3 DNA: TGTGCCAGCAGCTTAGCGGGGGCGGGAGGACTCCGCCGCAATGAGCAGTTCTTC

CDR3 length: 13
V gene: TRBV2
D gene: NA
J gene: TRBJ2-1
clone size: NA
CDR3 protein: CASSWQNYNEQFF
CDR3 DNA: TGTGCCAGCAGTTGGCAGAACTACAATGAGCAGTTCTTC

CDR3 length: 14
V gene: TRBV23-1
D gene: TRBD1
J gene: TRBJ2-3
clone size: NA
CDR3 protein: CASSQRQGAGTQYF
CDR3 DNA: TGCGCCAGCAGTCAAAGACAGGGGGCGGGTACGCAGTATTTT

CDR3 length: 13
V gene: TRBV6-5
D gene: NA
J gene: TRBJ1-1
clone size: few
CDR3 protein: CASSYFKNTEAFF
CDR3 DNA: TGTGCCAGCAGTTACTTCAAGAACACTGAAGCTTTCTTT